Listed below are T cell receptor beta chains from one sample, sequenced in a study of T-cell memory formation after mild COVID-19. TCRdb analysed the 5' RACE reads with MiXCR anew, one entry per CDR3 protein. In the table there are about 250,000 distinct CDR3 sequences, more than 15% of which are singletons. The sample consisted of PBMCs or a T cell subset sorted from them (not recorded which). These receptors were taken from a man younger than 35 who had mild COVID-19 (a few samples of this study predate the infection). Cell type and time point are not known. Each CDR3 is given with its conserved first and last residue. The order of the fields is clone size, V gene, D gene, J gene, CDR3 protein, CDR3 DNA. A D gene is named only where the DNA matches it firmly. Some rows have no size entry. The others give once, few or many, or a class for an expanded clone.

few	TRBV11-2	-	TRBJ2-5	CASSYLGWAPGETQYF	TGTGCCAGCAGCTACCTCGGTTGGGCGCCGGGGGAGACCCAGTACTTC
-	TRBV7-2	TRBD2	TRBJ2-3	CASSGRGTSTDTQYF	TGTGCCAGCAGCGGGCGGGGGACCAGCACAGATACGCAGTATTTT
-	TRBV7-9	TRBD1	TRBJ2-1	CASSSYIRGEQFF	TGTGCCAGCAGCTCCTATATCAGGGGGGAGCAGTTCTTC
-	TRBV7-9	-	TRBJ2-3	CASSLRSGGGRTDTQYF	TGTGCCAGCAGCTTGCGTTCTGGCGGGGGCCGCACAGATACGCAGTATTTT
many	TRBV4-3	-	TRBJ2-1	CASSQVKGNNEQFF	TGCGCCAGCAGCCAAGTTAAGGGGAACAATGAGCAGTTCTTC
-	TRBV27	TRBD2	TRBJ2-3	CASSVGLAGVDTQYF	TGTGCCAGCAGTGTAGGACTAGCGGGGGTGGATACGCAGTATTTT
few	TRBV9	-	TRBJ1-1	CASSVVAGQNTEAFF	TGTGCCAGCAGCGTAGTCGCAGGACAGAACACTGAAGCTTTCTTT
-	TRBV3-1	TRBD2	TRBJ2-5	CASTRSSGGKTQYF	TGTGCCAGCACCCGATCTAGCGGGGGAAAGACCCAGTACTTC
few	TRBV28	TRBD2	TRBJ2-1	CASSRRWGLAGTYEQFF	TGTGCCAGCAGCCGCCGGTGGGGACTAGCGGGTACCTATGAGCAGTTCTTC
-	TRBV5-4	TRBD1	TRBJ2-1	CASSPGQGFPNEQFF	TGTGCCAGCAGCCCGGGACAGGGATTCCCCAATGAGCAGTTCTTC
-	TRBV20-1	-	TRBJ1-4	CSARSRAGEKLFF	TGCAGTGCTAGGAGCAGGGCTGGTGAAAAACTGTTTTTT
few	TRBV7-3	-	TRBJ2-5	CASSRREGETQYF	TGTGCCAGCAGCAGGAGAGAGGGAGAGACCCAGTACTTC
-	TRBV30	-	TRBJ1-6	CAWGRQGNSPLHF	TGTGCCTGGGGGCGTCAGGGGAATTCACCCCTCCACTTT
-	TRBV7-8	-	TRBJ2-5	CASSLWQGEGETQYF	TGTGCCAGCAGCTTATGGCAGGGTGAGGGAGAGACCCAGTACTTC
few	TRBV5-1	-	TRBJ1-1	CASSAGHPNTEAFF	TGCGCCAGCAGCGCGGGACACCCGAACACTGAAGCTTTCTTT
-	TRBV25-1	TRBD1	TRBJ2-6	CASSAGQISGANVLTF	TGTGCCAGCAGTGCGGGACAGATCTCTGGGGCCAACGTCCTGACTTTC
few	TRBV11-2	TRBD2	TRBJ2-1	CASSFSTSGGYREQFF	TGTGCCAGCAGCTTCTCCACTAGCGGGGGGTACAGAGAGCAGTTCTTC